What follows describes a single T cell receptor (beta chain). Its antigen is as yet unknown. Only in-frame clones appear in the TCRdb table, and some are missing; sequencing was by immunoSEQ multiplex PCR. The sample has roughly 420,000 clones; roughly nine tenths are singletons. Treatment of the sample: some 19 received Ad26.COV2.S at low or high dose, single or two shots; several received placebo; per-sample allocation not given. At day 63 after the first vaccine or placebo injection, samples were drawn. The donor was a Boston adult aged 18-55 years. The data are from a study of Ad26.COV2.S vaccination and SARS-CoV-2 variants. Study-wide background: This donor came from the COV1001 trial of Ad26.COV2.S. Administration of Ad26.COV2.S was intramuscular, either once or twice 56 days apart.

Trimming took off 4 bases at V and 2 bases at J, with 11 bases between the two ends. The CDR3 loop spans 14 amino acids. Germline V gene data show CDR1 as LNHNV and CDR2 as YYDKDF (reference sequence). Study-level points and caveats: Similar non-spike TCR breadth was seen in vaccine and placebo recipients.

The receptor's source is a person aged 18-65 years who received the Ad26.COV2.S COVID-19 vaccine or a placebo. The material sequenced was peripheral blood, taken in a trial of Ad26.COV2.S vaccine versus placebo. V usage is TRBV15 and J usage is TRBJ1-1, with D unresolved. The DNA for the CDR3 is TGTGCCACCAGCAACCCGGCAGCTAACACTGAAGCTTTCTTT. This sequence encodes CATSNPAANTEAFF.